Listed below are T cell receptor beta chains from one sample, sequenced in a study of blood T cell repertoires in COVID-19. Clones were read by immunoSEQ multiplex PCR, and TCRdb kept only the in-frame ones, dropping some. This table has 100,000 to 150,000 clones, about four fifths appearing once. Sequenced sample: PBMCs or T cells enriched from blood (not recorded which). These receptors all stem from a woman in her thirties who had recovered from COVID-19. CDR3s include the opening cysteine and the closing phenylalanine or tryptophan. The D gene is left open where the match is weak. Size is stated for part of the rows, as once, few or many counts, or as a class when the clone is expanded.

V gene,D gene,J gene,clone size,CDR3 DNA,CDR3 protein
TRBV15,.,TRBJ1-1,.,TGTGCCACCAGCAGCGGACAGCCTCCCACCGGAGCTTTCTTT,CATSSGQPPTGAFF
TRBV2,TRBD1,TRBJ1-4,once,TGTGCCAGCGGACAATTGACAGGGACCCGTTCGGGGAAACTGTTTTTT,CASGQLTGTRSGKLFF
TRBV7-3,TRBD2,TRBJ2-1,.,TGTGCCAGCAGCTCAGCGGGAAGGTTCACTGATGAGCAGTTCTTC,CASSSAGRFTDEQFF
TRBV27,TRBD2,TRBJ2-6,few,TGTGCCAGCAGTTTAGTGACCCCCTTAGCGGGAGGTTCTGGGGCCAACGTCCTGACTTTC,CASSLVTPLAGGSGANVLTF
TRBV9,TRBD2,TRBJ2-2,.,TGTGCCAGCAGCGCCGGGACTAGTAGCCCCGGGGAGCTGTTTTTT,CASSAGTSSPGELFF
TRBV11-3,.,TRBJ1-5,.,TGTGCCAGCAGCTGTTTTACCCGGTTGAACAATCAGCCCCAGCATTTT,CASSCFTRLNNQPQHF
TRBV14,.,TRBJ2-7,.,TGTGCCAGCAGCCAATCACAGGGTTTGGTTTCCTACGAGCAGTACTTC,CASSQSQGLVSYEQYF
TRBV2,TRBD2,TRBJ2-5,.,TGTGCCAGCAGCGAGGGACTAGCGGGAGCTCAAGAGACCCAGTACTTC,CASSEGLAGAQETQYF
TRBV19,.,TRBJ1-5,.,TGTGCCAGTACCAACGGCCACCAGGGCAATCAGCCCCAGCATTTT,CASTNGHQGNQPQHF
TRBV4-2,TRBD1,TRBJ1-3,.,TGTGCCAGCAGCCAACAATCACAGGGGAAGGGATACACCATATATTTT,CASSQQSQGKGYTIYF
TRBV27,TRBD1,TRBJ1-5,.,TGTGCCAGCAGCAACGGGGGTACCGGGACAGCGTTCCGAAGCAATCAGCCCCAGCATTTT,CASSNGGTGTAFRSNQPQHF
TRBV11-2,TRBD1,TRBJ2-5,.,TGTGCCAGCAGCACCACCGGGACAGGGGGCCGGGAGACCCAGTACTTC,CASSTTGTGGRETQYF
TRBV28,.,TRBJ2-4,.,TGTGCCAGCAGTTTATCCGGGGGAGCCAAAAACATTCAGTACTTC,CASSLSGGAKNIQYF
TRBV5-1,.,TRBJ2-5,.,TGCGCCAGCAGCGCCAATTCGGTCCAAGAGACCCAGTACTTC,CASSANSVQETQYF
TRBV14,.,TRBJ1-6,.,TGTGCCAGCAGCGCCTACGACGGGAATTCACCCCTCCACTTT,CASSAYDGNSPLHF
TRBV11-3,TRBD2,TRBJ2-3,once,TGTGCCAGCAGCGCTCTAGCGGGATTATCAGGAGATACGCAGTATTTT,CASSALAGLSGDTQYF
TRBV24-1,.,TRBJ2-7,.,TGTGCCACCAGTGATGCCAATGCGGCACCAAGCTCCTACGAGCAGTACTTC,CATSDANAAPSSYEQYF
TRBV5-1,TRBD1,TRBJ1-2,once,TGCGCCAGCAGCTCGGTGACAGGGACTCATGGCTACACCTTC,CASSSVTGTHGYTF
TRBV24-1,.,TRBJ2-1,.,TGTGCCACAGGGGGGGGGCAAGCTAATGAGCAGTTCTTC,CATGGGQANEQFF
TRBV30,.,TRBJ2-5,.,TGTGCCTGGAGTGTACCAGCGACGAAGACCCAGTACTTC,CAWSVPATKTQYF
TRBV6-2/TRBV6-3,.,TRBJ2-7,.,TGTGCCAGCAGTTACTCGACAAGACCCTACGAGCAGTACTTC,CASSYSTRPYEQYF
TRBV7-3,.,TRBJ2-7,few,TGTGCCAGCAGCTTGGGGTCCGGGACACTTGGCGAGCAGTACTTC,CASSLGSGTLGEQYF
TRBV6-5,TRBD1,TRBJ2-3,.,TGTGCCAGTACTGGACAGGGATATAGCACAGATACGCAGTATTTT,CASTGQGYSTDTQYF
TRBV5-1,TRBD1,TRBJ2-1,.,TGCGCCAGCAGCGCCGGGACAGGGGGCAATGAGCAGTTCTTC,CASSAGTGGNEQFF
TRBV7-9,TRBD1,TRBJ2-3,.,TGTGCCAGCAGCTTAACAGGACAGGGGACAGATACGCAGTATTTT,CASSLTGQGTDTQYF
TRBV19,.,TRBJ1-5,.,TGTGCCAGTAGCACGACACTCATTAGCAATCAGCCCCAGCATTTT,CASSTTLISNQPQHF
TRBV21-1,.,TRBJ2-1,.,TGTGCCAGTCCGGGACATGGCAATGAGCAGTTCTTC,CASPGHGNEQFF